This T cell receptor beta chain was retrieved from a study of blood T cell repertoires in COVID-19 (TCRdb year 2020). Notes on the research overall: Collaborator samples came from the United States, Italy and Spain and covered acute and convalescent phases of COVID-19. The prospective study material was composed of cDNA or gDNA derived from T cells, B-cell-depleted T cells, or PBMCs. Subjects who had been exposed to COVID-19, were actively infected with it, or had recovered from it provided the deeply sampled blood TCRbeta repertoires that made up the dataset. The repertoires were released in a freely available public database intended as a resource for research on the immune response to SARS-CoV-2. Samples came from the ongoing ImmuneRACE study (first 160 participants) plus 1,254 subjects from 6 global collaborators. A de-identified subject ID, COVID-19 status, age in years and sex were almost always included in the sample metadata. Where available, HLA class I and class II types were obtained from metadata supplied by the sample provider rather than from assay-based typing. General conclusions and limits of the study: Clinical and demographic metadata were provided uncurated, with the amount varying by source and participant.

CDR1 and CDR2 are drawn from the germline V gene: MGHRA, YSYEKL. Spanning cysteine to phenylalanine, the CDR3 consists of 15 amino acids. CDR3 DNA is the only sequence kept; it has 45 bases, read in frame from the first base. V lost 4 bases and J lost 3 bases; the stretch between them is 12 bases long. Another Seattle source contributed samples from volunteer blood donors who had recovered from COVID-19. Each collaborating institution followed its own protocols to collect whole blood in K2EDTA tubes. For TCRbeta analysis, collaborators shipped samples in one of three forms: frozen whole blood, isolated PBMCs, or DNA extracted from either of those sample types. TCRbeta CDR3 regions were amplified from genomic DNA by means of the immunoSEQ Assay, a bias-controlled multiplex PCR. In the original analysis: The number of nucleated cells in each sample was estimated by amplification of reference gene primers within the assay. Sequence reads were collapsed and filtered to measure the absolute abundance of every unique TCRbeta CDR3 rearrangement. For each sample, productive Simpson clonality was calculated by taking the square root of Simpson's diversity index across productive rearrangements. TCRdb carries this immuneACCESS record with in-frame sequences only. Its versions omit some clonotypes, under half of them owing to an unresolved V gene in the studies checked, with the rest unexplained. V and J calls and clone size come straight from that table; D and trimming were deduced from the DNA. The sample table shows 150,000 to 200,000 clones, and approximately 86% are seen once. In total, the top ten clones hold around 3.9% of the sample.

Worth noting for this clone: The antigen it binds to is not known. No much larger clonotype is one base removed from it; base qualities were not supplied.

The receptor chain draws on TRBV4-1 and TRBJ2-2; a weak D assignment points to TRBD1 (6 bases agree). The receptor was isolated from an older woman who had recovered from COVID-19. The sample was peripheral blood. The CDR3: CASSLRDKHTGELFF. Read as DNA, the sequence is TGCGCCAGCAGCCTCCGGGACAAACACACCGGGGAGCTGTTTTTT.